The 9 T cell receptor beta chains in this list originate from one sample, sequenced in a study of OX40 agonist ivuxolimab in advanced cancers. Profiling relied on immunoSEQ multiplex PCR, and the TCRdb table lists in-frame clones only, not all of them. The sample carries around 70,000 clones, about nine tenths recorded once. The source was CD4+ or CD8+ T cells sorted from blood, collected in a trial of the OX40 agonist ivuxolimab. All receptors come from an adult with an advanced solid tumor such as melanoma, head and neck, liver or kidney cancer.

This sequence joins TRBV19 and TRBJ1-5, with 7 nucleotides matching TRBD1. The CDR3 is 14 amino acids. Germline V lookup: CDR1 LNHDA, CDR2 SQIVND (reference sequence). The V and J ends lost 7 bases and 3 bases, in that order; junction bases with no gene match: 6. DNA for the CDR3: TGTGCCAGTACCCCAGACAGGGACAATCAGCCCCAGCATTTT. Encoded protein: CASTPDRDNQPQHF.

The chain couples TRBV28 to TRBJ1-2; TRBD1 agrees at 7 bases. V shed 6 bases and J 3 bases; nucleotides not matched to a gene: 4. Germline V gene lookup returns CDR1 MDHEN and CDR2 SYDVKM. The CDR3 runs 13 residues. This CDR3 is CASRRQGDYGYTF. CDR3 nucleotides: TGTGCCAGCAGGAGACAGGGTGACTATGGCTACACCTTC.

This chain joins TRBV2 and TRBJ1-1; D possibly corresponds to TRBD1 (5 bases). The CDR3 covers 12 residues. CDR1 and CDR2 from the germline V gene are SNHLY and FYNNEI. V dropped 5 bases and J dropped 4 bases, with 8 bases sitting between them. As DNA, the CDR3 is TGTGCCAGCAGTCAGAGGGGCACTGAAGCTTTCTTT. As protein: CASSQRGTEAFF.

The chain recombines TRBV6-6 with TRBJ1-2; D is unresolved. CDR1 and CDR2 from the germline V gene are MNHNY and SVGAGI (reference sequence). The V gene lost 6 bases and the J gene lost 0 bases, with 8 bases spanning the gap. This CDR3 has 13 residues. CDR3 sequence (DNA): TGTGCCAGCAGCACAGTTACTAACTATGGCTACACCTTC. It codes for CASSTVTNYGYTF.

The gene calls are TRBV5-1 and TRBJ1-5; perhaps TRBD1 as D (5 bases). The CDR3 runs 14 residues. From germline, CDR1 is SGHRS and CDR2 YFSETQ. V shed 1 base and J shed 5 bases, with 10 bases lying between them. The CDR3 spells CASSLQGPDQPQHF. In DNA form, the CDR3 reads TGCGCCAGCAGCTTGCAGGGCCCTGATCAGCCCCAGCATTTT.

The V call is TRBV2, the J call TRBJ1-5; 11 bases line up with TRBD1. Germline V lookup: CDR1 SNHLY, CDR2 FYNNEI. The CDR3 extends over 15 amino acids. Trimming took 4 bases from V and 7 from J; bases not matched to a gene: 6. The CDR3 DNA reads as TGTGCCAGCAGTGTGGGACAGGGGGTAGGGCAGCCCCAGCATTTT. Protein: CASSVGQGVGQPQHF. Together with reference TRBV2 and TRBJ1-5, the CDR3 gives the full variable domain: EPEVTQTPSHQVTQMGQEVILRCVPISNHLYFYWYRQILGQKVEFLVSFYNNEISEKSEIFDDQFSVERPDGSNFTLKIRSTKLEDSAMYFCASSVGQGVGQPQHFGDGTRLSIL.

In nucleotides, the CDR3 is TGTGCCAGCTCACCACCCCCCGGGACTAGCGGTCGGCAAGAGACCCAGTACTTC. It codes for CASSPPPGTSGRQETQYF. The V call is TRBV18, the J call TRBJ2-5; 11 bases fit TRBD2. V lost 0 bases to trimming and J lost 2 bases; unmatched junction nucleotides: 8. The CDR3 contains 18 residues. Germline V gives CDR1 KGHSH, CDR2 LQKENI.

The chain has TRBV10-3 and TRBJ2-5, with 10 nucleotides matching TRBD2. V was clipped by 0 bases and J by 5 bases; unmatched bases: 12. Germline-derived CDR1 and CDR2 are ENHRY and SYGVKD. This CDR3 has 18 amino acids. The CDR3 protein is CAISESLAGVLQPETQYF. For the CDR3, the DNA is TGTGCCATCAGTGAGTCTCTAGCGGGGGTCCTTCAACCGGAGACCCAGTACTTC.

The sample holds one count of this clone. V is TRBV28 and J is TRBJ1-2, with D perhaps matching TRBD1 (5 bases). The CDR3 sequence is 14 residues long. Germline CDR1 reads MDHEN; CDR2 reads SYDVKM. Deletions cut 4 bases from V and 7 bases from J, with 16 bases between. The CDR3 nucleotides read TGTGCCAGCAGTTCACGACAGATCTACCGTGGCTACACCTTC. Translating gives CASSSRQIYRGYTF.